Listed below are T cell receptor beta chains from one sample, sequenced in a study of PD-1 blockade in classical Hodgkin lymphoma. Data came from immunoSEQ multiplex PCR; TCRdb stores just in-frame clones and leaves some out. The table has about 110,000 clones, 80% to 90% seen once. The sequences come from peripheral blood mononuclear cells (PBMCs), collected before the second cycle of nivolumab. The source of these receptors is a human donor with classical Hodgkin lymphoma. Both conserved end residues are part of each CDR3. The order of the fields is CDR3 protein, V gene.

cdr3_aa: CASRTSGRNNEQFF
v_call: TRBV6-5

cdr3_aa: CASSLYGQANSNQPQHF
v_call: TRBV28

cdr3_aa: CATSRDWGHYEQYF
v_call: TRBV15

cdr3_aa: CASTGGNSYEQYF
v_call: TRBV28

cdr3_aa: CASTHGRATQETQYF
v_call: TRBV28

cdr3_aa: CASSTSPGTTSPLHF
v_call: TRBV18

cdr3_aa: CASSQEGGSLHEQYF
v_call: TRBV4-1

cdr3_aa: CATGPPGGTDTQYF
v_call: TRBV10-3

cdr3_aa: CASQQQGSPSYEQYF
v_call: TRBV28

cdr3_aa: CASSEALSGGSSDTQYF
v_call: TRBV6-1

cdr3_aa: CSVRGQHAGELFF
v_call: TRBV29-1

cdr3_aa: CASSWNGLARRDTQYF
v_call: TRBV7-9

cdr3_aa: CASSGSQGDNSPLHF
v_call: TRBV4-2

cdr3_aa: CASRNGALSTDTQYF
v_call: TRBV27

cdr3_aa: CASSQEGGRRTDTQYF
v_call: TRBV4-2

cdr3_aa: CASGGQGYLYNEQFF
v_call: TRBV6-5

cdr3_aa: CASTSLGSNSGNTIYF
v_call: TRBV28

cdr3_aa: CASIRGEGGQPQHF
v_call: TRBV6-1

cdr3_aa: CASTFSGGGTDTQYF
v_call: TRBV7-2

cdr3_aa: CASSQLGLAGDTQYF
v_call: TRBV4-3

cdr3_aa: CASSFFYEQYF
v_call: TRBV28

cdr3_aa: CASSLSRGRSYEQYF
v_call: TRBV11-2

cdr3_aa: CASSSNEQFF
v_call: TRBV19

cdr3_aa: CASTIQGSRGANVLTF
v_call: TRBV7-2

cdr3_aa: CASSGQGRADTQYF
v_call: TRBV5-1

cdr3_aa: CASSETGIREQYF
v_call: TRBV10-2

cdr3_aa: CASSPYGDRDEKLFF
v_call: TRBV5-5

cdr3_aa: CASSQEQRQNFPGAF
v_call: TRBV4-1

cdr3_aa: CASSAGTSGPTGPYEQYF
v_call: TRBV13

cdr3_aa: CASSLQGRGTGELFF
v_call: TRBV11-2

cdr3_aa: CASSFPPGDRANYGYTF
v_call: TRBV5-6

cdr3_aa: CASSSTGRNQPQHF
v_call: TRBV27

cdr3_aa: CASSRDRAYNEKLFF
v_call: TRBV6-5

cdr3_aa: CASSSTSGTDTQYF
v_call: TRBV7-2

cdr3_aa: CASSAYGRRHYGYTF
v_call: TRBV2

cdr3_aa: CASSFWVGSYNEQFF
v_call: TRBV5-6

cdr3_aa: CASSPPGAYEQYF
v_call: TRBV18

cdr3_aa: CASSLRGALNTEAFF
v_call: TRBV27

cdr3_aa: CASSDRVQMGKNIQYF
v_call: TRBV9

cdr3_aa: CASSRGLAGGNTQYF
v_call: TRBV5-4

cdr3_aa: CSVVSWPAAFF
v_call: TRBV29-1

cdr3_aa: CASSRNQGANTDTQYF
v_call: TRBV4-1